This T cell receptor beta chain was captured by sequencing in a study of T cells in tuberculosis. Per the germline V gene, CDR1 is SNHLY and CDR2 is FYNNEI. V lost 8 bases to trimming and J lost 5 bases, with 12 bases between them. CDR3 length: 12 residues. Assay: immunoSEQ multiplex PCR; the TCRdb copy retains only in-frame clones and omits some. The data show some 31,000 clones, with more than 85% seen just once and approximately 2.4% held by the top ten. Time point noted: new active TB diagnosis, blood taken before or within 7 days of starting treatment. This sequence joins TRBV2 and TRBJ1-1, with a tentative D call TRBD1 (5 bases). This TCR was sampled from an adult with tuberculosis. Sequencing was performed on PBMCs, taken at tuberculosis diagnosis. The chain's CDR3 is CASGGELTEAFF. The CDR3 coding sequence is TGTGCCAGCGGGGGGGAGTTGACTGAAGCTTTCTTT.